This T cell receptor beta chain came from a study of blood T cells in healthy people across ages. This CDR3 comprises 14 residues. V lost 11 bases, J lost 2 bases, and 17 bases lay in between. A J-beta primer mix and a sample-barcoded 5' primer were used in a second PCR of roughly 6 to 12 cycles. TCRdb analysed the 5' RACE reads with MiXCR anew, one entry per CDR3 protein. The sample includes roughly 1,500,000 distinct CDR3 sequences, roughly 40% seen only once; the top ten take 7.9%. The receptor comes from a woman in her late teens or twenties in good health. The rearrangement links TRBV12-3 or TRBV12-4 to TRBJ2-3; possible D gene TRBD2, 6 bases. The sequencing input was blood. The CDR3 DNA sequence: TGTGCCGACAGTAGCGGTTTGGACACAGATACGCAGTATTTT. It is translated as CADSSGLDTDTQYF.